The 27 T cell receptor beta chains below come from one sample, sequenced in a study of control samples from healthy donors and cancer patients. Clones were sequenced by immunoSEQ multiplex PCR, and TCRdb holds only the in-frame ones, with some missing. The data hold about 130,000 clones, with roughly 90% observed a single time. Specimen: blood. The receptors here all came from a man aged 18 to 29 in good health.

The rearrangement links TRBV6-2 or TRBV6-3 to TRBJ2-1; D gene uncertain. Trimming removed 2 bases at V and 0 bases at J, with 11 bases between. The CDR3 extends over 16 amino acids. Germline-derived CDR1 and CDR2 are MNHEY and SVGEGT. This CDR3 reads CASSYLWRSSYNEQFF. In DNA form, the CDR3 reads TGTGCCAGCAGTTACCTGTGGCGGAGCTCCTACAATGAGCAGTTCTTC.

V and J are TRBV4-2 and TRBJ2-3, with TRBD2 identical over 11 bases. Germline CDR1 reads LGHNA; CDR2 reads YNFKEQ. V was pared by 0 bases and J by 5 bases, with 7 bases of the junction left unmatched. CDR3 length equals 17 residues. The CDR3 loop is CASSQDLMLAGGDTQYF. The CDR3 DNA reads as TGTGCCAGCAGCCAAGATCTAATGCTAGCGGGAGGAGATACGCAGTATTTT.

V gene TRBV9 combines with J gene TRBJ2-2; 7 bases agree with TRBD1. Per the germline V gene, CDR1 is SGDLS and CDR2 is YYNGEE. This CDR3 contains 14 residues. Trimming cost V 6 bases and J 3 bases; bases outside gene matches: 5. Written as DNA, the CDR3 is TGTGCCAGCAATTTACAGGGGTACACCGGGGAGCTGTTTTTT. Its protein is CASNLQGYTGELFF.

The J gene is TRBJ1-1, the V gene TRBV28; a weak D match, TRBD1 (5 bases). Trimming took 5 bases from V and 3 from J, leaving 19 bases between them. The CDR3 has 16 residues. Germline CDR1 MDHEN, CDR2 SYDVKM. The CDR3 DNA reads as TGTGCCAGCAGTCTCCGACGGACACGACTTTACACTGAAGCTTTCTTT. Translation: CASSLRRTRLYTEAFF.

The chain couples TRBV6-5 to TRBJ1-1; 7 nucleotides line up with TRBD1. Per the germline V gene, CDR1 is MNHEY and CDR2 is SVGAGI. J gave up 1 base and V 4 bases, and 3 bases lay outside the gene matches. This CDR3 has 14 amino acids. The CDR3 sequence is CASSLTGRNTEAFF. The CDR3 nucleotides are TGTGCCAGCAGTTTGACAGGGCGGAACACTGAAGCTTTCTTT.

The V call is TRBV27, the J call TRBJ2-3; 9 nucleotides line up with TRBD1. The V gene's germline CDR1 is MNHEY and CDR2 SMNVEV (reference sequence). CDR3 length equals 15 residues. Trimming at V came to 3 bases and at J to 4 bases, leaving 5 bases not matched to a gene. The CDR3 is CASSLADRGADTQYF. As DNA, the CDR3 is TGTGCCAGCAGTTTGGCGGACAGGGGCGCAGATACGCAGTATTTT.

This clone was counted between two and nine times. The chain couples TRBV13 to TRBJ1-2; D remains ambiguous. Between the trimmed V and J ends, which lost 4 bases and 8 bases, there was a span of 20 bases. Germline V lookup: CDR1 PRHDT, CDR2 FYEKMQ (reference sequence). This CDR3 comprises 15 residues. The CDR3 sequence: CASSSNTPDGRGYTF. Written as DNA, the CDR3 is TGTGCCAGCAGCTCGAATACCCCAGACGGGAGAGGCTACACCTTC.

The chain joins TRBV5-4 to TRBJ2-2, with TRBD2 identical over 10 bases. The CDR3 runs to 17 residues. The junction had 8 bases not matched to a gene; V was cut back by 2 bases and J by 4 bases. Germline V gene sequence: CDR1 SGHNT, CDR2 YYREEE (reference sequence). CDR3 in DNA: TGTGCCAGCAGCTTCTTAAGCGGGAGGGCCGTCACCGGGGAGCTGTTTTTT. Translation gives CASSFLSGRAVTGELFF.

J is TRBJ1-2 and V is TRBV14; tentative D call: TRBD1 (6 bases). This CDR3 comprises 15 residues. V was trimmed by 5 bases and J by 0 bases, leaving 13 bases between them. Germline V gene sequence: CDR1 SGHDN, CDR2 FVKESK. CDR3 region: CASSLGGPTNYGYTF. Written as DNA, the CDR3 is TGTGCCAGCAGCTTAGGGGGGCCTACTAACTATGGCTACACCTTC.

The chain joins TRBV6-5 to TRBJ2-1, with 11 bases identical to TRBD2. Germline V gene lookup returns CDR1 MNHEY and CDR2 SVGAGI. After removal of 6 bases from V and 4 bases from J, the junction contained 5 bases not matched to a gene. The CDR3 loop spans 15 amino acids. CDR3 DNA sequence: TGTGCCAGCAGCCGGACTAGCGGGCGGTACAATGAGCAGTTCTTC. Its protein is CASSRTSGRYNEQFF.

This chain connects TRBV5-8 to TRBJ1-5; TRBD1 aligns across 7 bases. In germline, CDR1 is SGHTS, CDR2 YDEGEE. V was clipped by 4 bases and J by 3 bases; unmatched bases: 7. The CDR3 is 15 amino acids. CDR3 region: CASSPGQRLNQPQHF. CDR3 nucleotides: TGTGCCAGCAGCCCGGGACAGAGGCTCAATCAGCCCCAGCATTTT.

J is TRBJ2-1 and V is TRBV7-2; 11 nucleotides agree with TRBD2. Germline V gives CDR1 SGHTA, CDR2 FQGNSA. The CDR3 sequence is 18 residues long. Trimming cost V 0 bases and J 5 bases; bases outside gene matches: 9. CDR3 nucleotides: TGTGCCAGCAGCTTAGCCCCTAGCGGGAGGCCAAAAGACAATGAGCAGTTCTTC. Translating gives CASSLAPSGRPKDNEQFF.

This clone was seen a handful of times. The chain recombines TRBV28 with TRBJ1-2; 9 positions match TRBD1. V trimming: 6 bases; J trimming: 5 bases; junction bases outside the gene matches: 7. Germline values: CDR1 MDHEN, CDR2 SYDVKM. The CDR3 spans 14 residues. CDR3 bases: TGTGCCAGCAGCGTCGGACAGGGGACTTATGGCTACACCTTC. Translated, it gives CASSVGQGTYGYTF.

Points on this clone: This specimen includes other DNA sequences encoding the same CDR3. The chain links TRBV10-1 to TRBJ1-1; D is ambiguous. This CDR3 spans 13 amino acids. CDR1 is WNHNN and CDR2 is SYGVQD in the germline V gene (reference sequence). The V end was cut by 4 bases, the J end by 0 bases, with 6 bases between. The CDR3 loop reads CASSAGMNTEAFF. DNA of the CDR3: TGCGCCAGCAGTGCAGGAATGAACACTGAAGCTTTCTTT.

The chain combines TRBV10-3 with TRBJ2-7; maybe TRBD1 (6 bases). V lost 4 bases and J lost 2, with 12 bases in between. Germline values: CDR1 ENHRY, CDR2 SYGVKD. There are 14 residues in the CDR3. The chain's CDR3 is CAISGEGDTYEQYF. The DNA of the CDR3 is TGTGCCATCAGTGGAGAGGGGGATACCTACGAGCAGTACTTC.

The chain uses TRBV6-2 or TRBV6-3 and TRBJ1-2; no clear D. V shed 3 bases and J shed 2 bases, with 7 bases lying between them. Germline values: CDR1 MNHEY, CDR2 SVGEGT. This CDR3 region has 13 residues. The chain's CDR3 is CASSYMSNYGYTF. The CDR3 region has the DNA TGTGCCAGCAGTTATATGTCAAACTATGGCTACACCTTC.

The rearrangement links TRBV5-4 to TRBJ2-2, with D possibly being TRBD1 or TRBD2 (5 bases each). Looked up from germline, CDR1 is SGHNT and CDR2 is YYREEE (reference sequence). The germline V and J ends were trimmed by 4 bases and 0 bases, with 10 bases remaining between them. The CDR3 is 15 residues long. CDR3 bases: TGTGCCAGCAGCCCGGGACGTCCGAACACCGGGGAGCTGTTTTTT. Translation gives CASSPGRPNTGELFF.

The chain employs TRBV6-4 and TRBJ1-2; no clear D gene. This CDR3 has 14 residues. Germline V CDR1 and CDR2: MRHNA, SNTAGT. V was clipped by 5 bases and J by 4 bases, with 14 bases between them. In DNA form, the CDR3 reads TGTGCCAGCAGTCGAGAGGCCGGGCGCTATGGCTACACCTTC. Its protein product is CASSREAGRYGYTF.

The CDR3 DNA reads as TGTGCCAGCAGCTCTCGGACAGGACGAAACTATGGCTACACCTTC. It encodes CASSSRTGRNYGYTF. The gene calls are TRBV7-3 and TRBJ1-2; TRBD1 matches 7 bases. V was clipped by 4 bases and J by 2 bases; unmatched bases: 7. The CDR3 loop spans 15 amino acids. Germline CDR1 is SGHTA and CDR2 is FQGTGA.

The CDR3 sequence is CASSLGTSGLSVTGELFF. The CDR3 coding sequence is TGTGCCAGCAGCTTGGGGACTAGCGGGCTGTCGGTTACCGGGGAGCTGTTTTTT. The V call is TRBV5-4, the J call TRBJ2-2, with 11 bases identical to TRBD2. The CDR3 consists of 18 residues. CDR1 and CDR2 (germline): SGHNT, YYREEE (reference sequence). Losses at the gene ends were 0 bases for V and 5 bases for J; bases not matched to a gene: 9.

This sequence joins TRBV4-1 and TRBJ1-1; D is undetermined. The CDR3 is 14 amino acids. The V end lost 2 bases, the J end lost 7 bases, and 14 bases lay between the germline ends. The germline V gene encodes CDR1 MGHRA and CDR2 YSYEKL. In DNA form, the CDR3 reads TGCGCCAGCAGCCAAAACAGCAAATCAAGTGAAGCTTTCTTT. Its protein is CASSQNSKSSEAFF.

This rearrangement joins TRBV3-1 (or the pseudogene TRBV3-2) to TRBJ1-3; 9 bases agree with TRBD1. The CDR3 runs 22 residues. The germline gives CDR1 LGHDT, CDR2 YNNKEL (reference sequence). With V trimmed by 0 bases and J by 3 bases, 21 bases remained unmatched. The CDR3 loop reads CASSQEWGTQGQGDFYGNTIYF. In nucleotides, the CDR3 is TGTGCCAGCAGCCAAGAGTGGGGAACTCAGGGACAGGGAGACTTTTATGGAAACACCATATATTTT.

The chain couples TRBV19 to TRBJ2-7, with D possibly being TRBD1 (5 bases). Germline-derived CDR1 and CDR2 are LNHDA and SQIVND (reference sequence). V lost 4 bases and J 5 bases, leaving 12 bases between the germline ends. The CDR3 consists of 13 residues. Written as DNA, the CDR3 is TGTGCCAGTAGTACAGGGTTTAGGGACGAGCAGTACTTC. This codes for CASSTGFRDEQYF.

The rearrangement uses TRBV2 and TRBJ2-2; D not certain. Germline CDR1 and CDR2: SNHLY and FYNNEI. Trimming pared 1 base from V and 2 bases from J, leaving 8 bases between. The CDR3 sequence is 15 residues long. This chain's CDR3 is CASSEVPLNTGELFF. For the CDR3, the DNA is TGTGCCAGCAGTGAAGTCCCCCTTAACACCGGGGAGCTGTTTTTT.

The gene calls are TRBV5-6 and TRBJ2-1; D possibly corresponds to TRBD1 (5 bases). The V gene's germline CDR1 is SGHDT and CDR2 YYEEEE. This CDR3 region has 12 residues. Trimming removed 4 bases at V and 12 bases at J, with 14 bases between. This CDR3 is CASSTRVVGQFF. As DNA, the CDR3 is TGTGCCAGCAGCACCAGGGTGGTGGGGCAGTTCTTC.

The CDR3 loop reads CSASRGTSRTPGELFF. The CDR3 DNA sequence: TGCAGTGCTAGTCGTGGGACTAGCCGTACCCCCGGGGAGCTGTTTTTT. This chain links TRBV20-1 with TRBJ2-2; 9 bases map to TRBD2. This CDR3 comprises 16 residues. J gave up 6 bases and V 3 bases, and 11 bases lay outside the gene matches. CDR1 and CDR2 from the germline V gene are DFQATT and SNEGSKA (reference sequence).

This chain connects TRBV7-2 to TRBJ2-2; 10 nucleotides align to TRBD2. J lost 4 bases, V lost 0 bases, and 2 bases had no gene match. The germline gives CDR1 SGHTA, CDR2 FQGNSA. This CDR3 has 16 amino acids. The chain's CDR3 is CASSLAIAGGTGELFF. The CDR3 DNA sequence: TGTGCCAGCAGCTTAGCGATAGCGGGAGGCACCGGGGAGCTGTTTTTT.